The rows below give T cell receptor beta chains drawn from one sample of a study of CD8 T cells in ankylosing spondylitis. TCRdb fed the 5' RACE reads into MiXCR, producing one record per CDR3 protein. The data contain some 140,000 distinct CDR3 sequences, 7% to 10% of them seen just once; the ten biggest clones take up roughly 8%. The sequencing input was synovial fluid, either unsorted or a sorted T cell fraction (not recorded which). The receptors originated from a male donor with ankylosing spondylitis. Both conserved end residues are part of each CDR3. The D gene is left open where the match is weak. Clone size appears in some rows only: once, few, many, or a class for an expanded clone.

TGTGCCAGCAGCACCGGGACACGTGAAAAACTGTTTTTT	CASSTGTREKLFF	TRBV7-2	TRBJ1-4	NA	NA
TGTGCCAGCAGCTCGGGACTCCCTGGGCGTTATGGCTACACCTTC	CASSSGLPGRYGYTF	TRBV7-2	TRBJ1-2	NA	many
TGCAGCGCTGAGCGGACAGCGAACACTGAAGCTTTCTTT	CSAERTANTEAFF	TRBV29-1	TRBJ1-1	NA	few
TGTGCCAGCAGTTACGGTCTCCTAGCGGGAGAAGATACGCAGTATTTT	CASSYGLLAGEDTQYF	TRBV6-2/TRBV6-3	TRBJ2-3	TRBD2	few
TGTGCCAGCAGCTTTTCTGAGGGCAGGGGGAATGAAAAACTGTTTTTT	CASSFSEGRGNEKLFF	TRBV11-2	TRBJ1-4	TRBD1	few
TGTGCCAGCAGCGTAGCTCAAGGCGGGCAAATTTACGAGCAGTACTTC	CASSVAQGGQIYEQYF	TRBV9	TRBJ2-7	NA	few
TGCGCCAGCAGCCTAAACTCATACACCCCAGAGACCCAGTACTTC	CASSLNSYTPETQYF	TRBV4-3	TRBJ2-5	NA	few
TGTGCCAGCTCGACAGTTCGGGCAGGACGAAATCAGCCCCAGCATTTT	CASSTVRAGRNQPQHF	TRBV18	TRBJ1-5	NA	NA
TGTGCCAGTAGCCCCACTGGAGGGCCCCACACAGATACGCAGTATTTT	CASSPTGGPHTDTQYF	TRBV19	TRBJ2-3	NA	NA
TGCGCCAGCAGCCGTCTTGTACCAGGGGCCACCGATGGCTACACCTTC	CASSRLVPGATDGYTF	TRBV5-1	TRBJ1-2	NA	many
TGTGCCAGCAGTTCAGGACAGGGAGGATCCTACGAGCAGTACTTC	CASSSGQGGSYEQYF	TRBV28	TRBJ2-7	TRBD1	many